Detailed here is one T cell receptor beta chain. Per the original data handling: Scientists estimated how many nucleated cells there were by amplifying reference gene primers. Sequencing used immunoSEQ multiplex PCR; TCRdb keeps in-frame clones, though not all of them. V, J and clone size derive from that table, while D and trimming were established from the DNA sequence. This table holds 150,000 to 180,000 clones, approximately 90% found once. Trimming stripped 2 bases from V and 6 bases from J, with 17 bases between. The CDR3 spans 15 residues. Germline V gene lookup returns CDR1 SGHRS and CDR2 YFSETQ. The data belong to a study of blood T cell repertoires in COVID-19. Study in general: The samples span acute and convalescent COVID-19 from the United States, Italy and Spain. The cDNA or gDNA used as material had been derived from T cells, B-cell-depleted T cells, or PBMCs.

Material for sequencing was peripheral blood. The rearrangement uses TRBV5-1 and TRBJ1-1; tentatively, D is TRBD1 (5 bases). The TCR comes from a woman aged 70-85 years with acute or convalescent COVID-19. CDR3 amino acids: CASSFQGSGASEAFF. The CDR3 DNA sequence: TGCGCCAGCAGCTTTCAGGGCAGTGGGGCCTCTGAAGCTTTCTTT. The complete variable domain, with remaining parts taken from reference TRBV5-1 and TRBJ1-1, reads KAGVTQTPRYLIKTRGQQVTLSCSPISGHRSVSWYQQTPGQGLQFLFEYFSETQRNKGNFPGRFSGRQFSNSRSEMNVSTLELGDSALYLCASSFQGSGASEAFFGQGTRLTVV.